This T cell receptor (beta chain) was identified during a study of graft-versus-host responses after intestinal transplantation. Study-wide results and caveats: Recipient marrow harbored GvH clones, some of which surfaced first in ileum or blood.

Germline V gives CDR1 SGHAT, CDR2 FQNNGV. The V segment lost 5 bases and the J segment 5 bases; nucleotides outside the gene matches: 7. The CDR3 is made up of 14 amino acids. The reaction was completed, and proliferating CFSE-low CD3+CD4+ and CD3+CD8+ responders were then sorted. Repertoires were generated with immunoSEQ multiplex PCR, while TCRdb's copy carries only in-frame clones and drops some. The data hold 11,000 to 15,000 clones, with 25% to 35% observed a single time. This clone showed up just a few times. The chain couples TRBV11-2 to TRBJ1-2; 8 bases fit TRBD1. This specimen consisted of alloreactive CD4+ T cells from a mixed lymphocyte reaction culture, obtained before intestinal transplant. This sample's subset: CFSE-low proliferating T cells sorted from roughly six-day pre-transplant mixed lymphocyte reaction (GvH or HvG direction). This sequence was found in a human patient who received an intestinal transplant. DNA of the CDR3: TGTGCCAGCAGCGACAGACAGGGGAGGTATGGCTACACCTTC. Encoded protein: CASSDRQGRYGYTF.